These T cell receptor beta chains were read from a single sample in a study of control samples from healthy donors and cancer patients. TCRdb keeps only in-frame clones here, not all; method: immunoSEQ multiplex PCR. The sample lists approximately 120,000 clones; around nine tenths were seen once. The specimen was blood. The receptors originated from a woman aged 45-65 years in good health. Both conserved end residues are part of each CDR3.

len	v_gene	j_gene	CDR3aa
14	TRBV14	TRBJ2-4	CASSQGLVGNIQYF
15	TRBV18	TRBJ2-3	CASSPLDFRGDTQYF
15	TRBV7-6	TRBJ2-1	CASSSSSGAYNEQFF
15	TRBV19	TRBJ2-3	CASKTGTGGGDTQYF
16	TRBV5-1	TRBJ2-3	CASREQGADGTDTQYF
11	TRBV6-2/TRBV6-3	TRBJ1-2	CASSSGHGYTF
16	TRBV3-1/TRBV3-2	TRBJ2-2	CASSQVQGITTGELFF
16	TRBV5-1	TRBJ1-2	CASSLSTGGLSYGYTF
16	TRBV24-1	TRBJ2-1	CATSDLTGPSYNEQFF
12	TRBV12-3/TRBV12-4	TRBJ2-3	CASSTGGGPEYF
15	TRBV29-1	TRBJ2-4	CSVWSPGLAKNIQYF
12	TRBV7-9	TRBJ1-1	CASNLGGVEAFF
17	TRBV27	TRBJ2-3	CASSLSWGGLHTDTQYF
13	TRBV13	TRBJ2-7	CASSPPASYEQYF
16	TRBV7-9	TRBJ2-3	CASSSHRDRVTDTQYF
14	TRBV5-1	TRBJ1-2	CASSLESVGYGYTF
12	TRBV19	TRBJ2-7	CASSRSSYEQYF
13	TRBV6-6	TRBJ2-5	CASSYWTGETQYF
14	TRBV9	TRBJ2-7	CASSFGEGRYEQYF
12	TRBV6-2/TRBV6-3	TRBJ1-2	CASSTGTHGYTF
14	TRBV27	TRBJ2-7	CASSFKGGSYEQYF
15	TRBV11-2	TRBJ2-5	CASSNLAGGVETQYF
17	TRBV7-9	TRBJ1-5	CASSRQGAGTGNQPQHF
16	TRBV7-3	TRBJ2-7	CASSLRRTGGSYEQYF
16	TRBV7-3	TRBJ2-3	CASSTGTGRSYDTQYF
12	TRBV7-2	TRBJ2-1	CASNRDVDEQFF
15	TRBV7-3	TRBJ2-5	CASSLVPSSQETQYF